This T cell receptor beta chain is from a study of CD8+CD57+ T cells in acquired aplastic anemia. The wider study: Isolated CD4+ and CD8+ cells, once sorted, yielded DNA averaging around 3.3 ug. Sequencing produced an average of approximately 10 million reads per healthy donor for CD4+ cells.

The germline V gene has CDR1 WNHNN and CDR2 SYGVQD (reference sequence). V shed 1 base and J shed 8 bases, with 6 bases lying between them. The CDR3 is 12 residues long. Overall study findings and caveats: In common between the patients and the controls were twenty-nine CD8+ CDR3 sequences.

With respect to this clonotype: Its antigen is currently unknown.

Investigators profiled TCR beta VDJ and CDR3 from genomic DNA template. TCRdb re-called the reads through MiXCR, storing one row per CDR3 protein. The table shows about 220,000 distinct CDR3 sequences, with roughly 33% occurring only once. The sequence was collected from a human donor in good health, serving as a control. The chain joins TRBV10-1 to TRBJ2-1, with D unclear. Sequencing input: sorted CD4+, CD8+, or CD8+CD57+ T cells (not recorded which) from PBMCs. CDR3 bases: TGCGCCAGCAGTGAGTATTTCGATGAGCAGTTCTTC. It yields the protein CASSEYFDEQFF.